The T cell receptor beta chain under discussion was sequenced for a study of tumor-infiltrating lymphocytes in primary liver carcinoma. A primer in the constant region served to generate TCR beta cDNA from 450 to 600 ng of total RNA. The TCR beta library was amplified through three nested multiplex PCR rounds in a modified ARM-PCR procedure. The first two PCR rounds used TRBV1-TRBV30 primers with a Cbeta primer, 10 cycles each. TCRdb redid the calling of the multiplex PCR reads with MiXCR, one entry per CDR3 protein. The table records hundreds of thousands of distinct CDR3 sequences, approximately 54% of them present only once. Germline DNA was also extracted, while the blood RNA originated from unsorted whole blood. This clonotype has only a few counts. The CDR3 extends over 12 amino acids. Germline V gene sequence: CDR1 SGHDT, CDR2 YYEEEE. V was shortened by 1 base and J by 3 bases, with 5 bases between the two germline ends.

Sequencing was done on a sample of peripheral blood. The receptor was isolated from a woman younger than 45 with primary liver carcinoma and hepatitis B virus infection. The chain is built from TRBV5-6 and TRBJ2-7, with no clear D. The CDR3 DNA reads TGTGCCAGCAGCTTGCGCCTCTACGAGCAGTACTTC. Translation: CASSLRLYEQYF.